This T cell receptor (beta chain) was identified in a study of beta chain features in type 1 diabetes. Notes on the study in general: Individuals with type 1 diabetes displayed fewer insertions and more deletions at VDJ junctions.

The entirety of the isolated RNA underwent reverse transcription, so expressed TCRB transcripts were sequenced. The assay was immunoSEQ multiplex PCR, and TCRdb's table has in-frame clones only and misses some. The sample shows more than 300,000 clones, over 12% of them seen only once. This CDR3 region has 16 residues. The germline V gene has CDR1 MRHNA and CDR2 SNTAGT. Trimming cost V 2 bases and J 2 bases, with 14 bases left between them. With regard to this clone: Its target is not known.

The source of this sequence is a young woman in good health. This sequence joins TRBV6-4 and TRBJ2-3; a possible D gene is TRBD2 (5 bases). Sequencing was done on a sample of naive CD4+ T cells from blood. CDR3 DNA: TGTGCCAGCAGTGACCGAGGCGGGCGCTACACAGATACGCAGTATTTT. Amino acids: CASSDRGGRYTDTQYF.